The 9 T cell receptor beta chains below all came from one sample that was sequenced in a study of T-cell reconstitution after alpha-beta-depleted transplantation in children. Construction of the TCRbeta library involved unique molecular identifiers. TCRdb processed the PCR reads anew with MiXCR; each CDR3 protein has one entry. Among 450,000 to 600,000 distinct CDR3 sequences listed, approximately 20% were seen once. Source: PBMCs from the stem cell graft donor, taken from the stem cell graft. The receptors were sampled from a human donor who donated a stem cell graft to a child with acute lymphoblastic leukemia.

This chain connects TRBV12-3 or TRBV12-4 to TRBJ2-7; D remains unclear. This CDR3 region has 12 residues. V dropped 6 bases and J dropped 4 bases, with 10 bases sitting between them. As DNA, the CDR3 is TGTGCCAGCAGGCTCTGGCAATACGAGCAGTACTTC. Its translation: CASRLWQYEQYF.

On this clonotype: An end of the junction differs from the germline gene, which may be a read error. This chain joins TRBV20-1 and TRBJ2-1, with TRBD2 as a possible D gene (6 bases). This CDR3 spans 15 amino acids. In germline, CDR1 is DFQATT, CDR2 SNEGSKA (reference sequence). The CDR3 sequence: CCARRIAGGSNEQFF. CDR3 nucleotides: TGCTGTGCTAGAAGAATAGCCGGGGGTTCCAATGAGCAGTTCTTC.

The V and J genes are TRBV18 and TRBJ2-5; the match to TRBD1 covers 7 bases. Trimming cost V 2 bases and J 1 base; bases outside gene matches: 7. Germline CDR1 reads KGHSH; CDR2 reads LQKENI. The CDR3 totals 16 residues. CDR3 amino acids: CASSPGTVTFQETQYF. DNA of the CDR3: TGTGCCAGCTCACCAGGGACAGTAACGTTCCAAGAGACCCAGTACTTC.

This clonotype was counted between two and nine times. The rearrangement links TRBV5-1 to TRBJ2-3; 8 bases are a match to TRBD1. The CDR3 consists of 14 residues. Germline V gives CDR1 SGHRS, CDR2 YFSETQ. The trim removed 6 bases at V and 1 base at J, leaving 4 bases unmatched. Here the CDR3 DNA reads TGCGCCAGCACCCCGACAGGGGGCACAGATACGCAGTATTTT. Its protein product is CASTPTGGTDTQYF.

The chain uses TRBV27 and TRBJ2-7; 8 nucleotides align to TRBD1. CDR1 MNHEY and CDR2 SMNVEV come from the germline V gene (reference sequence). V lost 6 bases and J lost 4; bases outside the gene matches: 11. The CDR3 runs 15 residues. CDR3 bases: TGTGCCAGCAGGATCACACGGACAGGGTGGTACGAGCAGTACTTC. Translation gives CASRITRTGWYEQYF.

This sequence joins TRBV12-3 or TRBV12-4 and TRBJ1-1; D is perhaps TRBD1 (6 bases). V lost 6 bases and J 4 bases, leaving 12 bases between the germline ends. The CDR3 spans 13 residues. The CDR3 spells CASSNQGTTEAFF. The CDR3 DNA reads TGTGCCAGCAGCAACCAGGGGACCACTGAAGCTTTCTTT.

To note about this clonotype: The germline gene is not matched at one end of the junction; a read error may be the cause. V gene TRBV4-1 combines with J gene TRBJ1-4; possible D gene TRBD1, 5 bases. Germline V gene lookup returns CDR1 MGHRA and CDR2 YSYEKL. CDR3 size: 17 residues. The CDR3 coding sequence is TGCGCCAGCAGCCAAGAAGGCTCCAGGACAACTAATGAAAAACTGCTTTTT. Translating it yields CASSQEGSRTTNEKLLF.

The chain has TRBV5-1 and TRBJ2-1; D remains unclear. The CDR3 consists of 14 residues. V lost 0 bases, J lost 7 bases, and 11 bases lay in between. Germline loops: CDR1 SGHRS, CDR2 YFSETQ. The CDR3 region is CASSLARSGNEQFF. The CDR3 DNA follows: TGCGCCAGCAGCTTGGCTCGGTCCGGGAATGAGCAGTTCTTC.

This clonotype has more than one count but fewer than ten. The chain links TRBV12-3 or TRBV12-4 to TRBJ2-2; D gene uncertain. The V end was cut by 6 bases, the J end by 6 bases, with 20 bases between. The CDR3 is 16 amino acids. CDR3 DNA sequence: TGTGCCAGCAGCGTAACCCCTCCCCCCCGGCCCGGGGAGCTGTTTTTT. Translating it yields CASSVTPPPRPGELFF.